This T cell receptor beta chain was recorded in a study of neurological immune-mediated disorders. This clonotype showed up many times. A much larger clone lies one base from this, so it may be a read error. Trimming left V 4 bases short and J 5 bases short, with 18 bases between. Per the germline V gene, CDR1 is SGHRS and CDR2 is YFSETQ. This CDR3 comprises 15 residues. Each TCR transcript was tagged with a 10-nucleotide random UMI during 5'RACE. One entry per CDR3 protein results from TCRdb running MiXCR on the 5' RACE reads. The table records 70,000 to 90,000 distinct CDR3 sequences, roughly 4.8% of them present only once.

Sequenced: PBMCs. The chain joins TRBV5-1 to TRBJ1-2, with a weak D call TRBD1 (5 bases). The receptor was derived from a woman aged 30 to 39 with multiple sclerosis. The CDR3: CASSQMGTSTYGYTF. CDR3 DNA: TGCGCCAGCAGCCAAATGGGGACGTCCACATATGGCTACACCTTC.